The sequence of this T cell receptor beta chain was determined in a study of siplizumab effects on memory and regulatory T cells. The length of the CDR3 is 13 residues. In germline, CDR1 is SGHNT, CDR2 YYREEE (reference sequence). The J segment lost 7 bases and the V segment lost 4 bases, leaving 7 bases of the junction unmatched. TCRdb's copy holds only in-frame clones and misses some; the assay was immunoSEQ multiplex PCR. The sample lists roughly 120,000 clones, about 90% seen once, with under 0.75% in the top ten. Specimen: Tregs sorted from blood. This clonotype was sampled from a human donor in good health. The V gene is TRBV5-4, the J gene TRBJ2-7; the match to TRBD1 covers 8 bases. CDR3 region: CASSLDRVGEQYF. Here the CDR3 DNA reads TGTGCCAGCAGCCTGGACAGGGTTGGTGAGCAGTACTTC.